Reported below is one TCR gamma chain. This entry comes from a study of gamma-delta T cells after stem cell transplantation. TCRdb re-called the RT-PCR reads through CATT. The table lists about 5,000 gamma-chain clones, approximately 20% of them singletons. Germline V gene lookup returns CDR1 EGSNGY and CDR2 YDSYNSKV. With V trimmed by 8 bases and J by 7 bases, 11 bases remained unmatched. This CDR3 comprises 12 residues. This clonotype originated in a human donor. It is not recorded whose cells these are; they may come from a transplant donor. The sequenced sample consisted of gamma-delta T cells. The chain combines TRGV2 with TRGJ1 or TRGJ2. This chain's CDR3 is CATYLLGYKKLF. In DNA, the CDR3 is TGTGCCACCTATTTATTGGGGTATAAGAAACTCTTT.